This T cell receptor beta chain was observed in a study of liver allograft versus peripheral blood T cells. Study-wide background: Graft-liver T cell receptor repertoires were compared against recipient peripheral blood repertoires. Whole-study results and caveats: Differences were reported between the T cell receptor repertoires inside liver allografts and those that were detected in peripheral blood.

Germline assignment: CDR1 KGHSH and CDR2 LQKENI. V dropped 2 bases and J dropped 8; count of bases not matched to a gene: 5. This CDR3 comprises 13 residues. Relative to its sample, this clonotype is large. Its antigen is currently unknown. TCRdb re-derived calls from the reads in MiXCR, one entry per CDR3 protein. The table includes roughly 2,000 distinct CDR3 sequences, 15% to 20% detected once. The gene calls are TRBV18 and TRBJ1-2, with TRBD1 matching over 7 bases. The receptor was derived from a human patient who had a liver transplant. Some T cells may be provided by the graft donor. In DNA, the CDR3 is TGTGCCAGCTCACCAGGAGGGGGCGCAGGCTACACCTTC. This encodes CASSPGGGAGYTF.